This T cell receptor (beta chain) was retrieved from a study of T cells in Graves' hyperthyroidism and ophthalmopathy. This clonotype was counted many times. Antigen specificity is unknown. Amplified regions were TCR beta CDR3 sequences from RNA transcripts. The study used the HTBI primer set for a first-round RT-PCR of the TCR CDR3. Using its own MiXCR run on the multiplex PCR reads, TCRdb lists one record per CDR3 protein. The table lists some 500,000 distinct CDR3 sequences, roughly a quarter of them singletons, with about 11% in the top ten. General study points: For ophthalmopathy, model prediction preceded onset by a median roughly 6.5 months. Patients with ophthalmopathy were separated from those with stable hyperthyroidism by a 13 V-J model.

What was sequenced was blood. This TCR derives from a woman aged 25 to 39 with Graves' ophthalmopathy.

The CDR3 is CSVGTGLQPQHF. For the CDR3, the DNA is TGCAGCGTGGGTACAGGGCTTCAGCCCCAGCATTTT. The V gene is TRBV29-1, the J gene TRBJ1-5, with D maybe TRBD1 (6 bases). This CDR3 region has 12 residues. The germline V and J ends were trimmed by 6 bases and 6 bases, with 12 bases remaining between them. Per germline, CDR1 SQVTM and CDR2 ANQGSEA.